The TCR beta chain described here comes from a study of blood T cell repertoires in COVID-19. In the study overall: PBMCs, B-cell-depleted T cells, or T cells were the source of the cDNA or gDNA that made up the material.

CDR1 is SEHNR, CDR2 FQNEAQ, per germline (reference sequence). V was trimmed by 6 bases and J by 3 bases, leaving 15 bases between them. This CDR3 contains 15 residues. Clinical histories supplied by participants themselves formed the basis of cohort assignment. Under the authors' procedure: Researchers report that nucleated cell counts were estimated from reference gene primer amplification. Using immunoSEQ multiplex PCR, the repertoire was profiled, and TCRdb retains in-frame clones only, with some absent. That table is the source of V, J and clone size, and D and trimming were worked out from the DNA. The table lists some 250,000 clones, roughly nine tenths of them singletons.

The rearrangement joins TRBV7-9 to TRBJ1-5; D ambiguous. The receptor's source is a human donor in a cohort exposed to, infected with or recovered from COVID-19 (not recorded which). The donor label of this sample is uncertain. The sequenced sample consisted of PBMCs or T cells enriched from blood (not recorded which). The CDR3 DNA reads TGTGCCAGCAGTGGTGAAGGAGGAATCAATCAGCCCCAGCATTTT. Amino acids: CASSGEGGINQPQHF.